A single sample gave rise to the 27 T cell receptor beta chains below, sequenced in a study of vaccination and CD4 T cells after COVID-19. The antigens these receptors bind are not known. Sample treatment: roughly 11-day PBMC culture with coronavirus spike peptide pools or control peptides (ViraFEST assay). Cultured CD4+ T cell DNA underwent sequencing with the Oncomine TCR Beta short-read assay. Each CDR3 protein gets one entry after TCRdb re-called the PCR reads with MiXCR. The data hold about 7,600 distinct CDR3 sequences, with 20% to 25% observed a single time. The sample consisted of CD4+ T cells from blood, cultured in vitro, taken after SARS-CoV-2 vaccination. The source is a human donor who had recovered from COVID-19.

This clonotype has only a few counts. The chain has TRBV6-1 and TRBJ2-2, with unresolved D. V lost 6 bases to trimming and J lost 3 bases, with 11 bases between them. There are 14 residues in the CDR3. The germline V gene has CDR1 MNHNS and CDR2 SASEGT. The CDR3 DNA reads as TGTGCCAGCAGGGGTGGGTCCTACACCGGGGAGCTGTTTTTT. This sequence encodes CASRGGSYTGELFF.

This clonotype has more than one count but fewer than ten. The chain links TRBV28 to TRBJ2-3; D ambiguous. The CDR3 length is 16 residues. V lost 5 bases, J lost 1 base, and 16 bases lay in between. Germline V CDR1 and CDR2: MDHEN, SYDVKM. CDR3 sequence (DNA): TGTGCCAGCAGTCTGGGAATACGGCCGGGCACAGATACGCAGTATTTT. Translated: CASSLGIRPGTDTQYF.

The V gene is TRBV28, the J gene TRBJ2-3, with a weak D call TRBD2 (5 bases). Trimming pared 4 bases from V and 3 bases from J, leaving 17 bases between. CDR1 is MDHEN and CDR2 is SYDVKM in the germline V gene. This CDR3 is built from 16 residues. The CDR3 region is CASSSPHSAFTDTQYF. CDR3 DNA: TGTGCCAGCAGTTCCCCGCATAGCGCCTTTACAGATACGCAGTATTTT. Together with reference TRBV28 and TRBJ2-3, the CDR3 gives the full variable domain: DVKVTQSSRYLVKRTGEKVFLECVQDMDHENMFWYRQDPGLGLRLIYFSYDVKMKEKGDIPEGYSVSREKKERFSLILESASTNQTSMYLCASSSPHSAFTDTQYFGPGTRLTVL.

The chain employs TRBV6-1 and TRBJ2-1, with D tentatively TRBD2 (6 bases). Trimming cost V 6 bases and J 8 bases, with 14 bases left between them. This CDR3 region has 13 residues. The V gene's germline CDR1 is MNHNS and CDR2 SASEGT. This CDR3 is CASSQGTWDEQFF. The CDR3 DNA reads TGTGCCAGCAGCCAAGGGACTTGGGATGAGCAGTTCTTC.

This clonotype rates as medium-sized. The chain combines TRBV20-1 with TRBJ2-1, with 9 nucleotides matching TRBD1. CDR1 and CDR2 (germline): DFQATT, SNEGSKA (reference sequence). The CDR3 has 13 amino acids. CDR3 coding DNA: TGCAGCCACGGGACAGGGCCCTACAATGAGCAGTTCTTC. Its translation: CSHGTGPYNEQFF.

The V call is TRBV20-1, the J call TRBJ1-5; 11 bases align to TRBD1. This CDR3 is 21 amino acids long. Trimming took 0 bases from V and 1 from J; bases not matched to a gene: 17. CDR1 and CDR2 from the germline V gene are DFQATT and SNEGSKA (reference sequence). The CDR3 DNA reads TGCAGTGCTAGAGATGAGGAGGGGACAGGGGGATGGTTCGAAAGCAATCAGCCCCAGCATTTT. Its protein is CSARDEEGTGGWFESNQPQHF.

This clonotype has only a few counts. The chain uses TRBV6-4 and TRBJ1-6; D gene ambiguous. The CDR3 consists of 15 residues. The V end lost 0 bases, the J end lost 7 bases, and 10 bases lay between the germline ends. CDR1 is MRHNA, CDR2 SNTAGT, per germline. The CDR3 bases are TGTGCCAGCAGTGACTCGAGGACTCGCAATTCACCCCTCCACTTT. The encoded protein is CASSDSRTRNSPLHF.

The V call is TRBV18, the J call TRBJ1-1; D remains ambiguous. V was clipped by 4 bases and J by 7 bases, with 13 bases between them. Per germline, CDR1 KGHSH and CDR2 LQKENI. The CDR3 runs 13 residues. CDR3 in amino acids: CASSLVKVVEAFF. In DNA, the CDR3 is TGTGCCAGCTCACTAGTAAAGGTCGTTGAAGCTTTCTTT.

V and J are TRBV18 and TRBJ2-7; D not resolved. Germline assignment: CDR1 KGHSH and CDR2 LQKENI. This CDR3 has 12 amino acids. V lost 5 bases and J 4 bases, leaving 9 bases between the germline ends. The CDR3 here is CASSEDMYEQYF. CDR3 nucleotides: TGTGCCAGCTCAGAAGACATGTACGAGCAGTACTTC. The full variable domain, completed using reference TRBV18 and TRBJ2-7, is NAGVMQNPRHLVRRRGQEARLRCSPMKGHSHVYWYRQLPEEGLKFMVYLQKENIIDESGMPKERFSAEFPKEGPSILRIQQVVRGDSAAYFCASSEDMYEQYFGPGTRLTVT.

The V gene is TRBV29-1, the J gene TRBJ2-5; 8 nucleotides agree with TRBD2. Trimming at V came to 6 bases and at J to 2 bases, leaving 5 bases not matched to a gene. CDR1 SQVTM and CDR2 ANQGSEA come from the germline V gene. The CDR3 loop spans 13 amino acids. The chain's CDR3 is CSVGAGGQETQYF. The CDR3 region has the DNA TGCAGCGTGGGGGCGGGGGGACAAGAGACCCAGTACTTC.

V usage is TRBV24-1 and J usage is TRBJ2-3; no definite D call. There are 13 residues in the CDR3. The ends were cut back, 4 bases at V and 1 base at J, with 5 bases in the middle. Germline V lookup: CDR1 KGHDR, CDR2 SFDVKD. The CDR3 nucleotides read TGTGCCACCAGTGAGCAGCGCACAGATACGCAGTATTTT. Protein product: CATSEQRTDTQYF.

This chain joins TRBV11-2 and TRBJ1-1, with 11 positions matching TRBD1. The germline V gene encodes CDR1 SGHAT and CDR2 FQNNGV. V lost 1 base, J lost 10 bases, and 8 bases stayed unmatched. The CDR3 sequence is 15 residues long. CDR3 protein: CASSLGGTGGSGAFF. In DNA form, the CDR3 reads TGTGCCAGCAGCTTAGGTGGGACAGGGGGATCGGGAGCTTTCTTT.

This clonotype is labeled medium-sized (0.01 to 0.1%). The chain has TRBV20-1 and TRBJ1-5; unclear D gene. Trimming took 3 bases from V and 2 from J, leaving 11 bases between them. CDR3 length equals 14 residues. Germline V CDR1 and CDR2: DFQATT, SNEGSKA (reference sequence). In DNA, the CDR3 is TGCAGTGCTAGTGGCGGGTATGGCAATCAGCCCCAGCATTTT. This encodes CSASGGYGNQPQHF.

The CDR3 here is CASSLQGQGAVQPQHF. CDR3 coding DNA: TGTGCCAGCTCCCTACAGGGACAGGGGGCTGTTCAGCCCCAGCATTTT. The chain uses TRBV18 and TRBJ1-5; 12 nucleotides match TRBD1. The V and J ends lost 6 bases and 6 bases, in that order; junction bases with no gene match: 9. Germline V gene data show CDR1 as KGHSH and CDR2 as LQKENI. This CDR3 has 16 residues.

This clonotype was counted a few times. This chain joins TRBV20-1 and TRBJ2-1; a possible D gene is TRBD2 (6 bases). From germline, CDR1 is DFQATT and CDR2 SNEGSKA (reference sequence). The length of the CDR3 is 16 residues. Trimming removed 0 bases at V and 4 bases at J, with 16 bases between. CDR3 amino acids: CSARDRGANLYNEQFF. CDR3 nucleotide sequence: TGCAGTGCTAGAGATCGCGGGGCGAACCTGTACAATGAGCAGTTCTTC.

There are a few counts of this clonotype. The chain employs TRBV6-1 and TRBJ2-1; the D gene could be TRBD1 or TRBD2 (5 bases each). The V end was cut by 7 bases, the J end by 7 bases, with 23 bases between. Looked up from germline, CDR1 is MNHNS and CDR2 is SASEGT. The CDR3 totals 16 residues. For the CDR3, the DNA is TGTGCCAGCACCAGCGCCGGGACCAGCAAGGGAAATGAGCAGTTCTTC. It encodes CASTSAGTSKGNEQFF.

This clonotype was recorded a few times. For the CDR3, the DNA is TGCGCCAGCAGCCAAGGGGCAGGGGACTACGAGCAGTACTTC. Amino acid sequence: CASSQGAGDYEQYF. This sequence joins TRBV4-3 and TRBJ2-7; D might be TRBD1 (6 bases). Germline assignment: CDR1 LGHNA and CDR2 YSLEER. V lost 1 base and J 3 bases, leaving 10 bases between the germline ends. This CDR3 spans 14 amino acids.

By proportion, this clonotype is medium-sized. V is TRBV20-1 and J is TRBJ1-5; D gene ambiguous. This CDR3 region has 14 residues. The germline V gene has CDR1 DFQATT and CDR2 SNEGSKA (reference sequence). Trimming took 6 bases from V and 4 from J, leaving 16 bases between them. For the CDR3, the DNA is TGCAGTGCCGGCCGCCAGGTTGAGAATCAGCCCCAGCATTTT. Its protein product is CSAGRQVENQPQHF.

This clonotype is categorized as medium-sized. CDR3 coding DNA: TGCAGTGCTAGTAAGCGTGCTGGGCAGTATTTT. Protein sequence: CSASKRAGQYF. The V call is TRBV20-1, the J call TRBJ2-3, with D unresolved. CDR1 and CDR2 (germline): DFQATT, SNEGSKA (reference sequence). The CDR3 loop spans 11 amino acids. V was cut by 3 bases and J by 11 bases, with 12 bases left in between.

This sequence joins TRBV7-9 and TRBJ1-2; weak D call: TRBD1 (5 bases). CDR3 length: 15 residues. The V gene's germline CDR1 is SEHNR and CDR2 FQNEAQ (reference sequence). Between the trimmed V and J ends, which lost 2 bases and 5 bases, there was a span of 15 bases. Here the CDR3 reads CASSLLEGQNYGYTF. The CDR3 DNA reads TGTGCCAGCAGCTTATTGGAGGGGCAAAATTATGGCTACACCTTC.

This clonotype is termed medium-sized. This chain connects TRBV20-1 to TRBJ2-5; maybe TRBD1 (6 bases). V shed 4 bases and J shed 2 bases, with 14 bases lying between them. The CDR3 is 14 amino acids. The V gene's germline CDR1 is DFQATT and CDR2 SNEGSKA (reference sequence). The CDR3 sequence: CSANLGQKQETQYF. CDR3 DNA sequence: TGCAGTGCTAACCTTGGACAGAAACAAGAGACCCAGTACTTC.

This clonotype is deemed medium-sized. The chain joins TRBV4-1 to TRBJ1-2; D is perhaps TRBD1 (5 bases). This CDR3 is 14 amino acids long. Per the germline V gene, CDR1 is MGHRA and CDR2 is YSYEKL. Trimming took 4 bases from V and 0 from J, leaving 9 bases between them. The CDR3 nucleotides read TGCGCCAGCAGCCGACCGACAGCTAACTATGGCTACACCTTC. Translated, it gives CASSRPTANYGYTF.

In its sample, this clonotype was seen a few times. J is TRBJ2-1 and V is TRBV6-2 or TRBV6-3, with D possibly TRBD1 on 6 matching bases. From germline, CDR1 is MNHEY and CDR2 SVGEGT. This CDR3 spans 15 amino acids. Trimming took 2 bases from V and 4 from J, leaving 12 bases between them. As DNA, the CDR3 is TGTGCCAGCAGTTACCCTAGGACAGTATACAATGAGCAGTTCTTC. This codes for CASSYPRTVYNEQFF.

This clonotype was counted a few times. This chain joins TRBV11-2 and TRBJ2-7, with D perhaps TRBD1 (8 bases). V gave up 5 bases and J gave up 1 base, with 12 bases separating them. Germline assignment: CDR1 SGHAT and CDR2 FQNNGV. The CDR3 has 14 residues. DNA of the CDR3: TGTGCCAGCAGCCCACAGGGGGGGTCCTACGAGCAGTACTTC. Its translation is CASSPQGGSYEQYF.

This clonotype is labeled as medium-sized. V gene TRBV4-3 combines with J gene TRBJ2-5, with D possibly being TRBD1 or TRBD2 (5 bases each). CDR1 is LGHNA and CDR2 is YSLEER in the germline V gene. Trimming took 4 bases from V and 5 from J, leaving 17 bases between them. The CDR3 is 15 residues long. DNA of the CDR3: TGCGCCAGCAGCCTCGGATCAGGGCGAGGGGAGACCCAGTACTTC. It specifies CASSLGSGRGETQYF.

In its sample, this clonotype ranks as medium-sized. This chain uses TRBV7-8 with TRBJ1-2; D remains ambiguous. V was trimmed by 1 base and J by 6 bases, leaving 15 bases between them. Germline assignment: CDR1 SGHVS and CDR2 FQNEAQ. The CDR3 runs to 15 residues. The CDR3: CASSLELEIKDGYTF. In DNA, the CDR3 is TGTGCCAGCAGCTTAGAGCTAGAGATCAAGGATGGCTACACCTTC.

In this sample, this clonotype turned up a few times. The V call is TRBV28, the J call TRBJ2-1, with a tentative D call TRBD1 (6 bases). The germline V gene has CDR1 MDHEN and CDR2 SYDVKM. This CDR3 region has 15 residues. The germline V and J ends were trimmed by 6 bases and 0 bases, with 12 bases remaining between them. CDR3 residues: CASRGGSASYNEQFF. CDR3 bases: TGTGCCAGCAGAGGGGGATCCGCCTCCTACAATGAGCAGTTCTTC.